The clone carrying this T cell receptor (beta chain) was detected many times. Antigen specificity is unknown. TCRdb's table, derived via immunoSEQ multiplex PCR, lists solely in-frame clones and lacks some. The record shows about 24,000 clones for this sample, with no singletons present. The germline V gene encodes CDR1 SGHVS and CDR2 FNYEAQ. The CDR3 is made up of 11 amino acids. The sample belongs to a study of T cells after posttransplantation cyclophosphamide. Whole-study findings and limits: TRB overlap between skin or GI tissue T cells and blood was limited. Donor-recipient repertoire similarity was low at 1-2 months, rising over year one.

Sequenced sample: PBMCs. This TCR was sampled from a woman in her forties or fifties in good health, CMV-negative, and a related stem cell transplant donor. This chain uses TRBV7-6 with TRBJ1-4; TRBD1 might be the D (6 bases). CDR3 coding DNA: TGTGCTAGTGGGGGCCGGGAAAAACTGTTTTTT. Its translation: CASGGREKLFF.